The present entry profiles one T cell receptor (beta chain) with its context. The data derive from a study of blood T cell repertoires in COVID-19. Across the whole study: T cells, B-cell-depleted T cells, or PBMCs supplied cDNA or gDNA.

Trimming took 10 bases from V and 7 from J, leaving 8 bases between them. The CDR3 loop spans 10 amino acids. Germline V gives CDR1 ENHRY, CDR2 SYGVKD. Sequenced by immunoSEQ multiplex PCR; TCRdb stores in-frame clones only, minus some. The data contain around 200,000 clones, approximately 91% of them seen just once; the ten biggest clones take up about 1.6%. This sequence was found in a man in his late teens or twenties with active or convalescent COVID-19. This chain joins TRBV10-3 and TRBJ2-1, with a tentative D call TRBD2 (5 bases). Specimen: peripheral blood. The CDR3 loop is CASSGNEQFF. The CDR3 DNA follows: TGTGCCAGCTCGGGAAATGAGCAGTTCTTC.